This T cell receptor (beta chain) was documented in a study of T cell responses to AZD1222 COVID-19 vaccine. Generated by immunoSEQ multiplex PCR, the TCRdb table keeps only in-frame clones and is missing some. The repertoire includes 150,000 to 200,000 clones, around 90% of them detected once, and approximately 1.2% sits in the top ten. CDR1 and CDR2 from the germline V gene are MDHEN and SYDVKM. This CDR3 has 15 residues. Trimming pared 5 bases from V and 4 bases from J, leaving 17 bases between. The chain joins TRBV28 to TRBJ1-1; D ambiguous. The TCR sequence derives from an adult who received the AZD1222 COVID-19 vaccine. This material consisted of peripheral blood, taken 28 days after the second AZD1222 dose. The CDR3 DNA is TGTGCCAGCAGTATACTACGCTATTATGCCACTGAAGCTTTCTTT. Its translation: CASSILRYYATEAFF.